These T cell receptor beta chains were read from a single sample in a study of T cell repertoires in cytomegalovirus infection. A single record per CDR3 protein comes from TCRdb applying MiXCR to the reads. The table includes around 310,000 distinct CDR3 sequences, roughly 16% detected once. Material: PBMCs. The receptors were sampled from a human donor in good health (CMV status not recorded). Some clones in this sample may be carry-over from other donors' samples. CDR3s leave out the opening cysteine and the closing phenylalanine or tryptophan. The order of the fields is V gene, D gene, CDR3 protein. The D gene is left open where the match is weak.

V: TRBV28; D: .; CDR3: ASSFDRGQPQH
V: TRBV20-1; D: .; CDR3: SADVSGGSPDTQY
V: TRBV7-2; D: TRBD1; CDR3: ASSRTGVLLNEQF
V: TRBV7-2; D: .; CDR3: ASSLGGTGNTIY
V: TRBV25-1; D: .; CDR3: ASSEGGEQGSNTGELF
V: TRBV7-2; D: .; CDR3: ASSGGAAGEAF
V: TRBV12-3/TRBV12-4; D: .; CDR3: ASRPFPGAAGELF
V: TRBV20-1; D: .; CDR3: SARVGLNTEAF
V: TRBV27; D: .; CDR3: ASSLTSGLAYEQY
V: TRBV6-1; D: .; CDR3: ASSDGVEAF
V: TRBV4-2; D: .; CDR3: ASSQALAAQETQY
V: TRBV7-3; D: .; CDR3: ASSLTWGTTGYEQY
V: TRBV4-3; D: .; CDR3: ASSQDSQITDTQY
V: TRBV27; D: .; CDR3: ASKTGSSPGELF
V: TRBV5-1; D: .; CDR3: TSSPLGAKNIQY
V: TRBV20-1; D: .; CDR3: SARDGLAGDEKLF
V: TRBV2; D: .; CDR3: ASTLEKGTNEQY
V: TRBV4-3; D: .; CDR3: ASSQGGGGETEAF
V: TRBV27; D: .; CDR3: ASSLYRGGSEQY
V: TRBV19; D: .; CDR3: ASSIGRPGAEQY
V: TRBV7-9; D: TRBD1; CDR3: ASSPRDRPSGANVLT